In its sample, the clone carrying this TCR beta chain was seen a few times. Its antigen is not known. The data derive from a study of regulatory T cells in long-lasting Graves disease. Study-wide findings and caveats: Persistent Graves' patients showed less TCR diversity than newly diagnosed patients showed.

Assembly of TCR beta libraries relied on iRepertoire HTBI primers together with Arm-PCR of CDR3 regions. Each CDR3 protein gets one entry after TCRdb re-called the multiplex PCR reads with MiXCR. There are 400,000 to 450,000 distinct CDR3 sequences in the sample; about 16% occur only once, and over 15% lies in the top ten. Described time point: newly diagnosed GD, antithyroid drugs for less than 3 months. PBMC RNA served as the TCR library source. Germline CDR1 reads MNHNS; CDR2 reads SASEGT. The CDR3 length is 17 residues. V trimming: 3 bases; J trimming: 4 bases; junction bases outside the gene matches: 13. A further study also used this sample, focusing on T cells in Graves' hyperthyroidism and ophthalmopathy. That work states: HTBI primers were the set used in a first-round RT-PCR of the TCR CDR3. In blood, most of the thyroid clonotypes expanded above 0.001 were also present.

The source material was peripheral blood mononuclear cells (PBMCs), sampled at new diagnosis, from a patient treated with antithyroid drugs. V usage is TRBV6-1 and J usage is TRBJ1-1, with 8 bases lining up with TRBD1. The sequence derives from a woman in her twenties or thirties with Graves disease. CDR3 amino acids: CASSDKTGQVFSTEAFF. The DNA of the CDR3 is TGTGCCAGCAGTGACAAGACGGGACAGGTTTTTTCCACTGAAGCTTTCTTT.